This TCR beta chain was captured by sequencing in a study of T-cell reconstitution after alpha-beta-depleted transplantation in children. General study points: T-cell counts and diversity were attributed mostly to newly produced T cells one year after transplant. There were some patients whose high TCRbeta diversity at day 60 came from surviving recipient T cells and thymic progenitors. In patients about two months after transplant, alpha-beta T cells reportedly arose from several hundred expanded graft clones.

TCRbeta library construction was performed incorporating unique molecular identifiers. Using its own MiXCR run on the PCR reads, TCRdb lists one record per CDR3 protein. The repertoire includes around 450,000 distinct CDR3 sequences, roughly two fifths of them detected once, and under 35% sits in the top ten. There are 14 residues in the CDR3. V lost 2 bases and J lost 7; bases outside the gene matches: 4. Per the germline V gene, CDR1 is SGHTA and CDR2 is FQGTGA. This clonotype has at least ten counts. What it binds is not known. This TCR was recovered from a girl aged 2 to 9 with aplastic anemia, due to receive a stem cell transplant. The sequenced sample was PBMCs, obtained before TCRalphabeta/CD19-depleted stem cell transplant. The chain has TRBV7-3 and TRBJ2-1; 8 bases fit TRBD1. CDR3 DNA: TGTGCCAGCAGCTTAGGTACAGGGGGAAATGAGCAGTTCTTC. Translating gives CASSLGTGGNEQFF.